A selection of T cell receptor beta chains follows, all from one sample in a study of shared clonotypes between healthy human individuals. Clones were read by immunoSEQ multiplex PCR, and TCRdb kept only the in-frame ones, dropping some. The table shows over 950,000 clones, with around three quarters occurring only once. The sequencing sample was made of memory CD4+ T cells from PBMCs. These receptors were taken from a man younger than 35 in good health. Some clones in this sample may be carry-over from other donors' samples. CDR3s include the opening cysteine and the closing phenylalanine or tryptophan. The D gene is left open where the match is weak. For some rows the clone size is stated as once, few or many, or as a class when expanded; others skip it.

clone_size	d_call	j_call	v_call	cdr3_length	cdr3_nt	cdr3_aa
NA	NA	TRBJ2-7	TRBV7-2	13	TGTGCCAGCAGCCCCGGGCCCCGGCGCGAGCAGTACTTC	CASSPGPRREQYF
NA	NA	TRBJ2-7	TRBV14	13	TGTGCCAGCAGCCAGACAGGCTCCTACGAGCAGTACTTC	CASSQTGSYEQYF
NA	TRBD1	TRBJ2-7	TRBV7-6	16	TGTGCCAGCAGCTTAGGCTCCGGGACAGGGACCTACGAGCAGTACTTC	CASSLGSGTGTYEQYF
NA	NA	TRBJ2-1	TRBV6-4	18	TGTGCCAGCAGTGACTCAGTAGGACCCGCGAGCTCCTACAATGAGCAGTTCTTC	CASSDSVGPASSYNEQFF
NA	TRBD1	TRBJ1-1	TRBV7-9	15	TGTGCCAGCAGCTTAGGACAGGGGGCGAACACTGAAGCTTTCTTT	CASSLGQGANTEAFF
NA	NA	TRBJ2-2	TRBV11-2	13	TGTGCCTCCGGCGGGGTGAACACCGGGGAGCTGTTTTTT	CASGGVNTGELFF
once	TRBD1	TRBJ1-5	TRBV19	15	TGTGCCAGTAGGAACAGGGGGAGCCTTAATCAGCCCCAGCATTTT	CASRNRGSLNQPQHF
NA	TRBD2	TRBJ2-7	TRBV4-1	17	TGCGCCAGCAGCCAAGAAGGGGAGGGATACCCGGGTGGCGAGCAGTACTTC	CASSQEGEGYPGGEQYF
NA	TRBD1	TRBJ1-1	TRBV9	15	TGTGCCAGCAGCGCGATCGGACAGGGGAACACTGAAGCTTTCTTT	CASSAIGQGNTEAFF
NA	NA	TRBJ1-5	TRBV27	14	TGTGCCAGCAGCGAATACAGGAGCAATCAGCCCCAGCATTTT	CASSEYRSNQPQHF
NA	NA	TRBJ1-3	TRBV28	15	TGTGCCAGCAGAATTACAGGGTCCCCTGGAAACACCATATATTTT	CASRITGSPGNTIYF
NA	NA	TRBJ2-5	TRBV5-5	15	TGTGCCAGCAGCTTGCTAGGACAGTGGGAGGAGACCCAGTACTTC	CASSLLGQWEETQYF